Detailed here is one T cell receptor (beta chain). Its antigen is as yet unknown. Germline CDR1 reads MNHEY; CDR2 reads SMNVEV (reference sequence). CDR3 size: 15 residues. Unmatched junction bases numbered 10, after V lost 7 bases and J lost 5 bases. This sample is drawn from a study of shared clonotypes between healthy human individuals. The protocol was immunoSEQ multiplex PCR, while the TCRdb copy is restricted to in-frame clones and leaves out a portion. The sample lists millions of clones, over 85% occurring once. General study findings and limits: Non-shared clonotypes showed lower generation probabilities than clonotypes common to all four donors.

The clonotype was recovered from a man younger than 35 in good health. The sample was naive CD4+ T cells sorted from blood. Subset noted: CD45RA+ positively selected. This chain uses TRBV27 with TRBJ2-5; 10 bases align to TRBD1. CDR3 sequence (DNA): TGTGCCAGCACACCCCGGACAGGGGGAGGTGAGACCCAGTACTTC. Amino acid sequence: CASTPRTGGGETQYF.